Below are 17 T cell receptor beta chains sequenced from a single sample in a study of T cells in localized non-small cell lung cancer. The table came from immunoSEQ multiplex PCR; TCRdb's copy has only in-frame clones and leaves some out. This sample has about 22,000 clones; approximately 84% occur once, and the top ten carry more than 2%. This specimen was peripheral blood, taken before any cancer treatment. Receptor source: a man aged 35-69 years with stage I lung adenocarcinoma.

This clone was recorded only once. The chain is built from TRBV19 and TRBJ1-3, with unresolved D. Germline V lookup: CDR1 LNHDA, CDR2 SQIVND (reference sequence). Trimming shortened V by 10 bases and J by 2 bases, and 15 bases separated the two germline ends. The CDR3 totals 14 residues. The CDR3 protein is CATADRSAGNTIYF. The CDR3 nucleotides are TGTGCCACCGCAGACCGCAGCGCTGGAAACACCATATATTTT.

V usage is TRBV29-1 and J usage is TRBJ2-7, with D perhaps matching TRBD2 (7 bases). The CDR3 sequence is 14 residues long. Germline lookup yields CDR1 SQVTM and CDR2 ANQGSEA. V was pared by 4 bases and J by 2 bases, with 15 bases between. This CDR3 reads CSVVGGRGTYEQYF. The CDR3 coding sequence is TGCAGCGTTGTTGGAGGGAGGGGGACCTACGAGCAGTACTTC.

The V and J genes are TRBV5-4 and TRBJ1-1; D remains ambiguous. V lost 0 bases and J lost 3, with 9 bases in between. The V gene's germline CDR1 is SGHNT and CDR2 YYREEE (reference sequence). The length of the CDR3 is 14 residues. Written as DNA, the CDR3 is TGTGCCAGCAGCTTGGGGGGTGATGACACTGAAGCTTTCTTT. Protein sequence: CASSLGGDDTEAFF.

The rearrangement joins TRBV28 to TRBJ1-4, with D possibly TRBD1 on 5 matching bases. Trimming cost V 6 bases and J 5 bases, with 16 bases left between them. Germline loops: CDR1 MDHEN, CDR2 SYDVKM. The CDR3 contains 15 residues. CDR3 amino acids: CASSPPRGRNEKLFF. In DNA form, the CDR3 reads TGTGCCAGCAGCCCCCCGCGGGGCAGGAATGAAAAACTGTTTTTT.

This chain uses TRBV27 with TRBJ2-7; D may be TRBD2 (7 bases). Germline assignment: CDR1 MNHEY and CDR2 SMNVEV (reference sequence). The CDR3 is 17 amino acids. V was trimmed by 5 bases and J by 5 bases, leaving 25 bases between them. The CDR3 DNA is TGTGCCAGCAGTGGGGGGGGGCTCAATTCAGGGATGGACGAGCAGTACTTC. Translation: CASSGGGLNSGMDEQYF.

CDR3 in DNA: TGTGCCAGCAGTGAAGGTGGGGTGGACTATGGCTACACCTTC. Its translation: CASSEGGVDYGYTF. V and J are TRBV6-1 and TRBJ1-2, with unresolved D. Germline loops: CDR1 MNHNS, CDR2 SASEGT. This CDR3 comprises 14 residues. V was cut by 1 base and J by 3 bases, with 9 bases left in between.

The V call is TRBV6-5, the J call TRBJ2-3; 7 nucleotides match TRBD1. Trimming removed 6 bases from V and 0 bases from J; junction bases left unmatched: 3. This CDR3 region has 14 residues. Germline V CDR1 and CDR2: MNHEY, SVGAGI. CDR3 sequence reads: CASRPTGSTDTQYF. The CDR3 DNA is TGTGCCAGCAGGCCGACAGGGAGCACAGATACGCAGTATTTT.

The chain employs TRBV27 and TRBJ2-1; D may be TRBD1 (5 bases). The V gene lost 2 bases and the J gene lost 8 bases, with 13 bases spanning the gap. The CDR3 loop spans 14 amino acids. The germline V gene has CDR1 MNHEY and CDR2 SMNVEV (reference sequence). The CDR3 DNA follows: TGTGCCAGCAGTTTACAGCCAGGGTCGGATGAGCAGTTCTTC. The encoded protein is CASSLQPGSDEQFF.

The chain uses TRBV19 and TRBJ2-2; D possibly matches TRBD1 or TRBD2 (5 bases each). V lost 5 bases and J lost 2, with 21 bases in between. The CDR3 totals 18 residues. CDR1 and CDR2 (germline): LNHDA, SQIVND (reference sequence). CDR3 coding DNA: TGTGCCAGTAGTCACTTTAACTCCCAGAGGGGAAACACCGGGGAGCTGTTTTTT. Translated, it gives CASSHFNSQRGNTGELFF.

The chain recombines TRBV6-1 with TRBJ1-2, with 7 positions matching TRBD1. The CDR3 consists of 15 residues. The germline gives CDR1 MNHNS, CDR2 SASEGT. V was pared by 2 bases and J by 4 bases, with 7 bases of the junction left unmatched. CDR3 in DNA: TGTGCCAGCAGTGAAAAGGTTCCAGGGGGCTATGGCTACACCTTC. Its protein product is CASSEKVPGGYGYTF.

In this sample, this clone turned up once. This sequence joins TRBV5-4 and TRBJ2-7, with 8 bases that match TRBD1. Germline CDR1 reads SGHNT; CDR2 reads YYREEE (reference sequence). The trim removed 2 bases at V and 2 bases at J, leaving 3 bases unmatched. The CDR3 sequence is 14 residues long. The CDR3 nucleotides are TGTGCCAGCAGCTTAAAACAGGGGGCCTACGAGCAGTACTTC. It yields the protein CASSLKQGAYEQYF.

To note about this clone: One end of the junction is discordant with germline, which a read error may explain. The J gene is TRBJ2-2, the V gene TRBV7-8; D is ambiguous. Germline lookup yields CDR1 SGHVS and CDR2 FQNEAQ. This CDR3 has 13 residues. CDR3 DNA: TGTGCCAGCGGCTTAACCAACACCGGGGAGCTGTTTTTT. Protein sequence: CASGLTNTGELFF. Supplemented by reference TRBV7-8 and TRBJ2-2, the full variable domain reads GAGVSQSPRYKVAKRGQDVALRCDPISGHVSLFWYQQALGQGPEFLTYFQNEAQLDKSGLPSDRFFAERPEGSVSTLKIQRTQQEDSAVYLCASGLTNTGELFFGEGSRLTVL.

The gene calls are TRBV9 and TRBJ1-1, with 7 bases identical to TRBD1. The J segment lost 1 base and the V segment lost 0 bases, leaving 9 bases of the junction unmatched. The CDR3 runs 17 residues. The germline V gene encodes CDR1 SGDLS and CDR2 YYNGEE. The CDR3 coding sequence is TGTGCCAGCAGCGTAGAGGAGACAGGGCGGGGGAACACTGAAGCTTTCTTT. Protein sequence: CASSVEETGRGNTEAFF. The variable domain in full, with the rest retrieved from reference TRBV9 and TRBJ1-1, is DSGVTQTPKHLITATGQRVTLRCSPRSGDLSVYWYQQSLDQGLQFLIQYYNGEERAKGNILERFSAQQFPDLHSELNLSSLELGDSALYFCASSVEETGRGNTEAFFGQGTRLTVV.

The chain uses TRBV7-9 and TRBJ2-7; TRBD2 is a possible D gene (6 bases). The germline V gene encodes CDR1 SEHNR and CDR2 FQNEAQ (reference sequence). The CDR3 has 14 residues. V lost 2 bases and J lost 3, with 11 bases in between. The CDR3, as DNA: TGTGCCAGCAGCTTAACGGGGGTGTTCTACGAGCAGTACTTC. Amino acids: CASSLTGVFYEQYF.

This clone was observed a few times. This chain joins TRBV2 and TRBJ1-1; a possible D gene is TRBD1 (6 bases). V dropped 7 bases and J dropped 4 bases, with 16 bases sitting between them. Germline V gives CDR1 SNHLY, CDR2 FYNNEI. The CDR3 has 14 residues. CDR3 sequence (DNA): TGTGCCAGCACCTTGGGACAAGCCTCCACTGAAGCTTTCTTT. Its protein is CASTLGQASTEAFF.

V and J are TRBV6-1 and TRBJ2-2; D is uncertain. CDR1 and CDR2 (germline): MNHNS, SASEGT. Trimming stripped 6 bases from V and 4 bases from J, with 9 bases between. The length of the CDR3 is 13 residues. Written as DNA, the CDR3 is TGTGCCAGCAGCATCCTTGGCACCGGGGAGCTGTTTTTT. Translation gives CASSILGTGELFF.

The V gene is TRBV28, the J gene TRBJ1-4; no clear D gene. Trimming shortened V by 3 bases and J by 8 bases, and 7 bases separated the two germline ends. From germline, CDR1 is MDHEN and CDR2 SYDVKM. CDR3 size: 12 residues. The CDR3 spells CASSFAREKLFF. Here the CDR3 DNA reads TGTGCCAGCAGTTTCGCAAGGGAAAAACTGTTTTTT. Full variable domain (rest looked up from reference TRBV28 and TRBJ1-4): DVKVTQSSRYLVKRTGEKVFLECVQDMDHENMFWYRQDPGLGLRLIYFSYDVKMKEKGDIPEGYSVSREKKERFSLILESASTNQTSMYLCASSFAREKLFFGSGTQLSVL.